These 6 T cell receptor beta chains share one sample of origin, sequenced in a study of T cell repertoires in cytomegalovirus infection. These receptors' targets are unknown. TCRdb re-called the reads with MiXCR, one entry per CDR3 protein. The sample shows 900,000 to 950,000 distinct CDR3 sequences, around 29% of them seen only once. Sequencing used cultured CD8+ T cells from PBMCs, obtained from culture after CMV antigen stimulation. The receptors originated from a human donor in good health (CMV status not recorded). Some clones in this sample may be carry-over from other donors' samples.

This clonotype came up a few times. The CDR3 DNA follows: TGTGCCAGCAGCTTAACGGGCCCGTCACCCTACAATGAGCAGTTCTTC. Translating it yields CASSLTGPSPYNEQFF. The chain links TRBV7-3 to TRBJ2-1; no reliable D call. V was cut by 0 bases and J by 2 bases, with 11 bases left in between. Germline V lookup: CDR1 SGHTA, CDR2 FQGTGA. This CDR3 region has 16 residues.

In this sample, this clonotype turned up many times. The J gene is TRBJ1-1, the V gene TRBV5-5; perhaps TRBD1 as D (6 bases). The germline V gene has CDR1 SGHKS and CDR2 YYEKEE (reference sequence). CDR3 length: 17 residues. The V gene lost 3 bases and the J gene lost 5 bases, with 23 bases spanning the gap. CDR3 nucleotides: TGTGCCAGCAGCTCATCACGGGAGGGGGGGAGGCGAACTGAAGCTTTCTTT. Protein: CASSSSREGGRRTEAFF.

The table lists this clonotype with a count of one. V usage is TRBV6-1 and J usage is TRBJ2-1; TRBD2 matches 7 bases. The germline gives CDR1 MNHNS, CDR2 SASEGT. V lost 6 bases and J lost 3; bases outside the gene matches: 5. There are 14 residues in the CDR3. CDR3 in DNA: TGTGCCAGCAGAGTCGAGCGGGACTACAATGAGCAGTTCTTC. Amino acids: CASRVERDYNEQFF.

This clonotype was counted between two and nine times. This chain connects TRBV6-2 or TRBV6-3 to TRBJ1-1; D is unresolved. Trimming removed 6 bases at V and 6 bases at J, with 11 bases between. Germline-derived CDR1 and CDR2 are MNHEY and SVGEGT. The CDR3 spans 12 residues. The CDR3 bases are TGTGCCAGCAGCTCGAATACGGCTGAAGCTTTCTTT. It codes for CASSSNTAEAFF.

The chain is built from TRBV12-3 or TRBV12-4 and TRBJ2-5, with D perhaps TRBD1 (6 bases). The V end was cut by 9 bases, the J end by 4 bases, with 18 bases between. The CDR3 runs to 14 residues. The chain's CDR3 is CASLLGANPETQYF. The DNA for the CDR3 is TGTGCCAGTCTACTGGGGGCGAATCCAGAGACCCAGTACTTC.

This clonotype was seen a few times. The chain has TRBV6-1 and TRBJ2-2; possible D gene TRBD1, 6 bases. The germline V gene has CDR1 MNHNS and CDR2 SASEGT. The V end lost 1 base, the J end lost 5 bases, and 11 bases lay between the germline ends. The CDR3 spans 15 residues. CDR3 sequence: CASSEGQDKTGELFF. The DNA for the CDR3 is TGTGCCAGCAGTGAAGGACAGGATAAGACCGGGGAGCTGTTTTTT.